This is a list of T cell receptor beta chains from one sample in a study of blood T cells in healthy people across ages. TCRdb ran MiXCR on the 5' RACE reads and lists one entry per CDR3 protein. The repertoire holds 780,000 or so distinct CDR3 sequences, approximately 53% seen once, with around a quarter in the top ten. The material sequenced was blood. These receptors were taken from a man aged 35 to 55 in good health. Each CDR3 is given with its conserved first and last residue. The D gene is left open where the match is weak. Clone size is stated in some rows and not others, as once, few, many or a class when expanded.

>TRBV28|TRBJ2-7|NA|many
CASSQDRSRSYEQYF
TGTGCCAGCAGTCAAGACAGGAGCCGCTCCTACGAGCAGTACTTC
>TRBV20-1|TRBJ1-2|TRBD1|NA
CSARDDRGEVGYTF
TGCAGTGCTAGAGATGACAGGGGAGAAGTCGGCTACACCTTC
>TRBV28|TRBJ2-7|NA|NA
CASSFADYEQYF
TGTGCCAGCAGTTTTGCGGATTACGAGCAGTACTTC
>TRBV27|TRBJ2-1|NA|few
CASSPQESSYNEQFF
TGTGCCAGCAGCCCGCAGGAGAGCTCCTACAATGAGCAGTTCTTC
>TRBV6-1|TRBJ2-4|NA|NA
CASWEVGVQYF
TGTGCCAGCTGGGAAGTTGGTGTGCAGTACTTC
>TRBV15|TRBJ2-4|TRBD1|few
CATSRQTGENIQYF
TGTGCCACCAGCAGACAGACAGGGGAGAACATTCAGTACTTC
>TRBV20-1|TRBJ2-3|TRBD2|NA
CSASFAGEGDTQYF
TGCAGTGCTAGCTTTGCGGGAGAGGGAGATACGCAGTATTTT
>TRBV29-1|TRBJ2-7|NA|many
CSVEVGRGEQYF
TGCAGCGTTGAAGTGGGACGGGGCGAGCAGTACTTC
>TRBV12-3/TRBV12-4|TRBJ2-5|TRBD2|NA
CASRVGLAGRETQYF
TGTGCCAGCAGGGTAGGACTAGCCGGTAGAGAGACCCAGTACTTC
>TRBV7-2|TRBJ2-7|TRBD1|NA
CASSQTGTGDDEQYF
TGTGCCAGCAGTCAAACCGGGACAGGGGACGACGAGCAGTACTTC
>TRBV7-3|TRBJ2-7|TRBD2|NA
CASSPEGRDPYEQYF
TGTGCCAGCAGCCCGGAAGGGAGGGATCCCTACGAGCAGTACTTC
>TRBV29-1|TRBJ2-7|TRBD1|few
CSVDGGQGTYEQYF
TGCAGCGTTGATGGGGGACAGGGCACCTACGAGCAGTACTTC
>TRBV5-1|TRBJ2-3|NA|NA
CASSLVGESTDTQYF
TGCGCCAGCAGCTTGGTTGGGGAAAGCACAGATACGCAGTATTTT
>TRBV18|TRBJ1-1|NA|once
CASSPDRGEAFF
TGTGCCAGCTCACCTGACAGAGGTGAAGCTTTCTTT
>TRBV4-1|TRBJ1-2|TRBD1|NA
CASSSRTGGLGFTF
TGCGCCAGCAGCTCTCGGACAGGGGGCCTTGGCTTCACCTTC
>TRBV9|TRBJ2-5|NA|few
CASRRGEQETQYF
TGTGCCAGCAGGCGGGGCGAACAAGAGACCCAGTACTTC